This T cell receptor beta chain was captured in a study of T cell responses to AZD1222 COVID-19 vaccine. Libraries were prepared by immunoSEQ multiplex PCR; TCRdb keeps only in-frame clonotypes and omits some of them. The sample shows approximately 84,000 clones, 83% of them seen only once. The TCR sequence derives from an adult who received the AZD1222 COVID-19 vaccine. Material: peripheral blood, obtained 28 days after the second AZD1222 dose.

The CDR3 nucleotides are TGCAGCGTTGAAGACCACTCGACTAGCGGGAGGGCCCCCCAGTACTTC. Translation: CSVEDHSTSGRAPQYF. The chain has TRBV29-1 and TRBJ2-7, with 14 bases aligning to TRBD2. Germline V gives CDR1 SQVTM, CDR2 ANQGSEA. The V segment lost 0 bases and the J segment 10 bases; nucleotides outside the gene matches: 11. CDR3 size: 16 residues.